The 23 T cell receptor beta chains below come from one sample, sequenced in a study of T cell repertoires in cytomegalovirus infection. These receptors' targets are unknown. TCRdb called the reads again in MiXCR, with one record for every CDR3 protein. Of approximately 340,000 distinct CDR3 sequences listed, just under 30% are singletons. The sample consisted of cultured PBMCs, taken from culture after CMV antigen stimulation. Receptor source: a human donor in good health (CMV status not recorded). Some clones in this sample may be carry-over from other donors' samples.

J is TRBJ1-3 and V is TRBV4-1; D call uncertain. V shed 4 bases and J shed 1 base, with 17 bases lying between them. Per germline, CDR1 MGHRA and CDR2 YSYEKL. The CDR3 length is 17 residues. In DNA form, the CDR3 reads TGCGCCAGCAGCCTCCAAGCTCTCGCGGTGTCTGGAAACACCATATATTTT. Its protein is CASSLQALAVSGNTIYF.

The CDR3 sequence: CASSSGGLAGAEQYF. CDR3 nucleotide sequence: TGTGCCAGCAGCTCCGGGGGACTAGCGGGGGCCGAGCAGTACTTC. The gene calls are TRBV7-2 and TRBJ2-7, with 14 bases aligning to TRBD2. There are 15 residues in the CDR3. V dropped 4 bases and J dropped 6; count of bases not matched to a gene: 5. Germline V gene lookup returns CDR1 SGHTA and CDR2 FQGNSA. The whole variable domain, filled in from reference TRBV7-2 and TRBJ2-7, reads GAGVSQSPSNKVTEKGKDVELRCDPISGHTALYWYRQSLGQGLEFLIYFQGNSAPDKSGLPSDRFSAERTGGSVSTLTIQRTQQEDSAVYLCASSSGGLAGAEQYFGPGTRLTVT.

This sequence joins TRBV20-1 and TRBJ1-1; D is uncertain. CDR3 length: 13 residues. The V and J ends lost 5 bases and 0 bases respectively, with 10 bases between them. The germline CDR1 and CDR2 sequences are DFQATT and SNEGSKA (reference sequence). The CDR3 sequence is CSAPLALNTEAFF. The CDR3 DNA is TGCAGTGCTCCCTTGGCCCTGAACACTGAAGCTTTCTTT.

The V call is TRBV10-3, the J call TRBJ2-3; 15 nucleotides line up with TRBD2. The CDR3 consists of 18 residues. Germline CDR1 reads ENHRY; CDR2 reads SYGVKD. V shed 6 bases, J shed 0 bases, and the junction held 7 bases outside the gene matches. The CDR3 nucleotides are TGTGCCATCAGCGATGGGACTAGCGGGGGGCCGAGCACAGATACGCAGTATTTT. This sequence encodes CAISDGTSGGPSTDTQYF.

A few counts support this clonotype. This CDR3 reads CASSYSVLAVREAFF. CDR3 DNA: TGTGCCAGCAGTTACTCAGTCCTCGCGGTAAGGGAAGCTTTCTTT. The V and J genes are TRBV6-5 and TRBJ1-1; D unresolved. The V gene's germline CDR1 is MNHEY and CDR2 SVGAGI. This CDR3 is 15 amino acids long. The V end lost 0 bases, the J end lost 8 bases, and 16 bases lay between the germline ends.

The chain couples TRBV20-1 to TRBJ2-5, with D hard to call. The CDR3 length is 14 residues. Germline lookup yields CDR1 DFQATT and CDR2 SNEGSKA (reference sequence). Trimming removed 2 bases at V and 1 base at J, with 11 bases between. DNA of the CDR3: TGCAGTGCTAGACCGACTGAGTCCCAAGAGACCCAGTACTTC. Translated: CSARPTESQETQYF.

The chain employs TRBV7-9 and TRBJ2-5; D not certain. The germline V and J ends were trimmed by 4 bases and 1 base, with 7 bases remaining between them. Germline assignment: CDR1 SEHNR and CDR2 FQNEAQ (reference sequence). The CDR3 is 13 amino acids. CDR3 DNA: TGTGCCAGCAGCTCTCCGGTCCAAGAGACCCAGTACTTC. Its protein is CASSSPVQETQYF.

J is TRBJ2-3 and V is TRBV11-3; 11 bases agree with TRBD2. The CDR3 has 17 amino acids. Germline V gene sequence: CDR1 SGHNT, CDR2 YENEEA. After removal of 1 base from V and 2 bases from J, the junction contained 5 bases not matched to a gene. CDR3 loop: CASSLGGLAASTDTQYF. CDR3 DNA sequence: TGTGCCAGCAGCTTAGGGGGACTAGCGGCTTCCACAGATACGCAGTATTTT.

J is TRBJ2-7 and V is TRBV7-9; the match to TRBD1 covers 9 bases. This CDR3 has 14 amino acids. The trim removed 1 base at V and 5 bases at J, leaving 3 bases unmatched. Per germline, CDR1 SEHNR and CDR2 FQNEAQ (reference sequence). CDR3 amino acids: CASSLGTGVHEQYF. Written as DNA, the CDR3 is TGTGCCAGCAGCTTAGGGACAGGGGTCCACGAGCAGTACTTC.

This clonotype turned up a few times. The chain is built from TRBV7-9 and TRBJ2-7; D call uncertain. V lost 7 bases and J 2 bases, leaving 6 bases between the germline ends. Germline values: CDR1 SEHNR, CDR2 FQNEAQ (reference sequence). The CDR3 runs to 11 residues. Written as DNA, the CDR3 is TGTGCCAGCACCTTGGCCTACGAGCAGTACTTC. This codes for CASTLAYEQYF. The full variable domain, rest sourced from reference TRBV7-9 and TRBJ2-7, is DTGVSQNPRHKITKRGQNVTFRCDPISEHNRLYWYRQTLGQGPEFLTYFQNEAQLEKSRLLSDRFSAERPKGSFSTLEIQRTEQGDSAMYLCASTLAYEQYFGPGTRLTVT.

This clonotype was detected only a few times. The CDR3 sequence is CSVSYPGRAYNEQFF. CDR3 nucleotides: TGCAGCGTTTCCTACCCAGGGAGGGCCTACAATGAGCAGTTCTTC. The rearrangement links TRBV29-1 to TRBJ2-1; 7 bases are shared with TRBD2. Germline assignment: CDR1 SQVTM and CDR2 ANQGSEA. This CDR3 contains 15 residues. V lost 5 bases to trimming and J lost 2 bases; unmatched junction nucleotides: 9.

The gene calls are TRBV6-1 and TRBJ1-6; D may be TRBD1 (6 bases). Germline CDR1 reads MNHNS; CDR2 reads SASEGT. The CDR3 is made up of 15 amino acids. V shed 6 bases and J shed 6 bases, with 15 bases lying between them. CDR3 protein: CASRQGSSFNSPLHF. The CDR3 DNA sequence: TGTGCCAGCAGACAGGGATCGAGCTTTAATTCACCCCTCCACTTT.

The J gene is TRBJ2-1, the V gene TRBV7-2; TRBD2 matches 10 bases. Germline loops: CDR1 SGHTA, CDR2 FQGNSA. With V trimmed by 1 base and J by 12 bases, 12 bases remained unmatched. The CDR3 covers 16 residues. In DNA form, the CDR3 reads TGTGCCAGCAGCTTAGGTCTAGCGGGAGTATCGGGTCGGCAGTTCTTC. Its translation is CASSLGLAGVSGRQFF.

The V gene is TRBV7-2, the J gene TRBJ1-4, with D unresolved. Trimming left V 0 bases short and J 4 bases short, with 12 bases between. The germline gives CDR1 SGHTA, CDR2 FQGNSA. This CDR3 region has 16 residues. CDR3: CASSLAPGVFNEKLFF. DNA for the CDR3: TGTGCCAGCAGCTTAGCGCCCGGGGTCTTTAATGAAAAACTGTTTTTT. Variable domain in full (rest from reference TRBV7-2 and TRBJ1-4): GAGVSQSPSNKVTEKGKDVELRCDPISGHTALYWYRQSLGQGLEFLIYFQGNSAPDKSGLPSDRFSAERTGGSVSTLTIQRTQQEDSAVYLCASSLAPGVFNEKLFFGSGTQLSVL.

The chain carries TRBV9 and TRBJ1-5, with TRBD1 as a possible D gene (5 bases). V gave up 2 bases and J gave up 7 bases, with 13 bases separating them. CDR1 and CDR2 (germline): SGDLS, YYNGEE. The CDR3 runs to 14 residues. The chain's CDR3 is CASSVGGASQPQHF. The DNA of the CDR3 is TGTGCCAGCAGCGTTGGGGGTGCCAGCCAGCCCCAGCATTTT.

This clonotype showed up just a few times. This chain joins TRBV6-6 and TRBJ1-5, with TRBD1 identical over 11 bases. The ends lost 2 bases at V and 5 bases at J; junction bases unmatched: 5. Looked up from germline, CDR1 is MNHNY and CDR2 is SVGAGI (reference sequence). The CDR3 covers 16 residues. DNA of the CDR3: TGTGCCAGCAGTTACGGACGGACAGGGGGCGATCAGCCCCAGCATTTT. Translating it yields CASSYGRTGGDQPQHF.

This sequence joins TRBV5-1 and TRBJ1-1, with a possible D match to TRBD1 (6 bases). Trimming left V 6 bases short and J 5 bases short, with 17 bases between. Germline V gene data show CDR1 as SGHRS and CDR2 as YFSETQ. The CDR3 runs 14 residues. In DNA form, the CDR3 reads TGCGCCAGCAAATGGGACACACTGGGAACTGAAGCTTTCTTT. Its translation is CASKWDTLGTEAFF.

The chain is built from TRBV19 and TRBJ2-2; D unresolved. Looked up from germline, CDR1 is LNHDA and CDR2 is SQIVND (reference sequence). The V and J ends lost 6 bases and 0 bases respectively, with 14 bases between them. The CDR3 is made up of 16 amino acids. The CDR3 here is CASRPSGRANTGELFF. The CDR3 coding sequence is TGTGCCAGTAGACCTTCAGGACGGGCGAACACCGGGGAGCTGTTTTTT.

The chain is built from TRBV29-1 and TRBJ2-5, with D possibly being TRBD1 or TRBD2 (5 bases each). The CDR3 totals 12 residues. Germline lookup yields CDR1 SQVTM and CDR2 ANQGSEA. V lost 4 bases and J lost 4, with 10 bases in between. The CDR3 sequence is CSVVGERETQYF. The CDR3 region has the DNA TGCAGCGTTGTGGGGGAGCGAGAGACCCAGTACTTC. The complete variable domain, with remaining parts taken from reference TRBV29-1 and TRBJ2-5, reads SAVISQKPSRDICQRGTSLTIQCQVDSQVTMMFWYRQQPGQSLTLIATANQGSEATYESGFVIDKFPISRPNLTFSTLTVSNMSPEDSSIYLCSVVGERETQYFGPGTRLLVL.

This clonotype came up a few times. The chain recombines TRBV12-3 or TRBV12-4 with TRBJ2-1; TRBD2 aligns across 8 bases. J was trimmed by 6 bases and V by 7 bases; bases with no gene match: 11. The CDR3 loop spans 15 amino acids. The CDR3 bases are TGTGCCAGCACCCTTGGCGGGAGGAGGGGCAATGAGCAGTTCTTC. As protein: CASTLGGRRGNEQFF.

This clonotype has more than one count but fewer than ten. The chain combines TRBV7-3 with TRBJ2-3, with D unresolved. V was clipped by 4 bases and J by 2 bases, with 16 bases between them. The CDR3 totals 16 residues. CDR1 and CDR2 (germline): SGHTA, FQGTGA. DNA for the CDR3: TGTGCCAGCAGCTCCTCTGGTTCTTTATCCACAGATACGCAGTATTTT. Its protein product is CASSSSGSLSTDTQYF. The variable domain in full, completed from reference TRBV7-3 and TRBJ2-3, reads GAGVSQTPSNKVTEKGKYVELRCDPISGHTALYWYRQSLGQGPEFLIYFQGTGAADDSGLPNDRFFAVRPEGSVSTLKIQRTERGDSAVYLCASSSSGSLSTDTQYFGPGTRLTVL.

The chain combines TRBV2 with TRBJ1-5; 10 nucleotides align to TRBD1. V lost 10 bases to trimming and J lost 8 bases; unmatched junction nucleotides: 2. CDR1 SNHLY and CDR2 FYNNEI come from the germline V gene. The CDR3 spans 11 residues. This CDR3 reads CATGQGEPQHF. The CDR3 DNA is TGTGCCACCGGACAGGGGGAGCCCCAGCATTTT.

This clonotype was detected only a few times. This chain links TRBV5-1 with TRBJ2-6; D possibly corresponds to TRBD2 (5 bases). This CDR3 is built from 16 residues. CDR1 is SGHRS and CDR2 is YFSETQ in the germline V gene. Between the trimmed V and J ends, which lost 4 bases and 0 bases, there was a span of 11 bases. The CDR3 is CASSTDSDSGANVLTF. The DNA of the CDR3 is TGCGCCAGCAGCACGGACTCAGACTCTGGGGCCAACGTCCTGACTTTC.